Listed below are T cell receptor beta chains from one sample, sequenced in a study of cytomegalovirus exposure and HLA in healthy donors. Produced via immunoSEQ multiplex PCR; TCRdb's table is partial and in-frame only. The table records 190,000 or so clones, 80% of them present only once. The material sequenced was PBMCs. Receptors originate from a boy aged 5-17 years in good health and CMV-seronegative. Each CDR3 is given with its conserved first and last residue.

TRBV18	TRBJ2-7	CASSAGGYEQYF
TRBV4-2	TRBJ1-4	CASSRARQVNEKLFF
TRBV7-8	TRBJ2-1	CASSPTTSGSSDEQFF
TRBV4-1	TRBJ2-5	CASSRGGLPQETQYF
TRBV5-6	TRBJ1-3	CASSLVGGADGNTIYF
TRBV5-1	TRBJ2-5	CASSLGAGDFQETQYF
TRBV4-3	TRBJ1-2	CASSQGNDIPLPGYTF
TRBV10-2	TRBJ2-5	CASAGTSGHQETQYF
TRBV2	TRBJ2-1	CASSESAGGYNEQFF
TRBV7-2	TRBJ1-1	CASATVSLRNTEAFF
TRBV7-8	TRBJ1-2	CASSLAGRFYTF
TRBV7-9	TRBJ2-1	CASSLLGASYNEQFF
TRBV19	TRBJ2-1	CASSETRVNEQFF
TRBV29-1	TRBJ2-1	CSVATSGSTNEQFF
TRBV2	TRBJ1-1	CASSIISVYRAVNTEAFF
TRBV9	TRBJ1-1	CASSSGDRPVNTEAFF
TRBV2	TRBJ2-5	CASSEGAGGHYF
TRBV5-4	TRBJ1-5	CASSLGSDQPQHF
TRBV7-9	TRBJ1-2	CASSLSNSNYGYTF
TRBV27	TRBJ2-1	CASSPPPAGEEQFF
TRBV5-4	TRBJ1-4	CASSLGTDEKLFF
TRBV19	TRBJ1-2	CASQTAGYGYTF
TRBV20-1	TRBJ1-1	CSARDRGSAFF
TRBV6-5	TRBJ2-3	CASRYGGGAQYF
TRBV5-1	TRBJ1-1	CASSGQGRDTEAFF
TRBV7-2	TRBJ1-6	CASSLDPGYNSPLHF
TRBV12-5	TRBJ2-1	CASGLGRASNEQFF
TRBV20-1	TRBJ2-7	CSAMGHYEQYF
TRBV14	TRBJ1-2	CASSQVTGRGYTF
TRBV6-6	TRBJ2-2	CASIGQSNTGELFF
TRBV7-3	TRBJ2-2	CASSSLAGAAGELFF
TRBV7-2	TRBJ2-3	CASSSMAGTDTQYF
TRBV21-1	TRBJ2-1	CASNQHRGDNEQFF
TRBV19	TRBJ2-1	CASRQRDRVAREQFF
TRBV7-2	TRBJ2-1	CASSRVGGGTYNEQFF
TRBV10-3	TRBJ1-1	CAIRRQGNTEAFF
TRBV5-1	TRBJ2-7	CASRPTGSYEQYF
TRBV5-1	TRBJ1-4	CASSSRQDGEKLFF
TRBV21-1	TRBJ2-7	CASSKKKTGGYEQYF
TRBV4-3	TRBJ1-1	CASSPPAGRATEAFF
TRBV27	TRBJ1-2	CASSPPGGGYTF
TRBV29-1	TRBJ2-2	CSGCPPGGGELFF
TRBV23-1	TRBJ1-2	CASSHRDSSVWGYTF
TRBV4-2	TRBJ2-1	CASSQLRTSGSYNEQFF
TRBV11-3	TRBJ1-2	CASSPRGGYGYTF
TRBV13	TRBJ2-3	CASSFASGSSQGTDTQYF
TRBV7-2	TRBJ2-5	CASSLAGGTGGRTQYF
TRBV7-2	TRBJ1-5	CASSPTGQGYQPQHF